This T cell receptor beta chain emerged from a study of blood T cell repertoires in COVID-19. Background on the study: COVID-19 samples from acute and convalescent phases originated in the United States, Italy and Spain. Sources were T cells, B-cell-depleted T cells, or PBMCs; the material itself was cDNA or gDNA.

In the source study's methods: From reference gene primer amplification, estimates of nucleated cell counts were derived. Using immunoSEQ multiplex PCR, the repertoire was profiled, and TCRdb retains in-frame clones only, with some absent. D and trimming come from the DNA, and the V and J calls and clone size come from that table. This sample has roughly 350,000 clones, with around 87% found just once. In its sample, this clone was seen once. The germline V gene encodes CDR1 MNHEY and CDR2 SVGAGI. CDR3 length equals 16 residues. V lost 0 bases, J lost 3 bases, and 14 bases lay in between. The J gene is TRBJ1-1, the V gene TRBV6-5; D unclear. Specimen: peripheral blood. This TCR came from a woman between 50 and 59 years old with active or convalescent COVID-19. In DNA form, the CDR3 reads TGTGCCAGCAGTTACTCGGGCGAGGGCAAGGACACTGAAGCTTTCTTT. Its translation is CASSYSGEGKDTEAFF.